This TCR beta chain was observed in a study of T cells in women clearing cervical HPV infection (dated by TCRdb to the late 2010s). For context, the study as a whole: Cases were some 24 women with histologically confirmed HPV16-related CIN3 or worse, including 2 invasive cancers. Cases and controls were matched on year of sample collection and on age within five years. Among cases, blood sampling occurred a median of around 160 days after lesion detection, with an interquartile range of roughly 90 to 200 days. Blood from cases was collected at the visit at which the lesion was first identified, whereas blood from controls was collected once infection was no longer detected. Controls were over 20 women whose single incident HPV16 infection cleared within 12 months without precancer or cancer developing. Five blinded duplicates per group were added as quality controls, giving around 60 samples: around 50 participants and approximately ten replicates. Because only a few women had HLA typing data, the possibility that HLA type acted as a confounder could not be ruled out. The exploratory proof-of-principle case-control study was nested within the Guanacaste HPV Natural History Study in Costa Rica and compared TCR repertoires across cervical HPV16 outcomes. In the parent cohort, some 10,000 women aged 18 or older were enrolled in Guanacaste, Costa Rica, during 1993 to 1994 and then followed for approximately 7 years. A median age of approximately 30 years was observed in cases versus 38 to 40 in controls, and no significant differences in baseline characteristics were found. What the research found in general, with its limitations: Because T-cell numbers per sample were unknown, differences in richness could reflect varying T-cell content rather than repertoire biology. Cases had lower TRBV6-7 relative abundance than controls (around 0.11% versus 0.15%; Bonferroni P = 0.0008). TCR repertoire richness was significantly higher in CIN3+ cases than in controls across sequencing depths, while evenness did not differ. By combining richness with V gene abundances, random forest classifiers separated cases from controls with an estimated AUC of under 0.85. Because of the cross-sectional design, the study could not determine whether the associations came before infection or resulted from infection, and neither effector/memory subsets nor HPV-specific T cells were isolated.

Every participant had a single incident cervical HPV16 infection, and women with prevalent HPV16 infections were excluded. Cervical HPV DNA was detected by MY09/MY11 PCR, and genotyping was performed by dot-blot hybridization. Fifteen mL of heparinized blood were centrifuged, and the buffy coat was split into aliquots, frozen at -30 degrees C, and then kept at -80 degrees C. QIAGEN kits were used to extract genomic DNA from the buffy coat specimens. TCR beta CDR3 regions were amplified by multiplex PCR from an average of 1200 ng genomic DNA per sample using the immunoSEQ assay. Primer bias was corrected in the assay by using a complete synthetic TCR repertoire to establish an amplification baseline. The amplicons were sequenced on the Illumina platform. The authors' analysis ran thus. Error correction of the sequences involved clustering with frequency ratios plus a modified nearest-neighbor algorithm, after which the sequences were analyzed in the immunoSEQ Analyzer using IMGT gene definitions. At each rarefaction depth, TCR richness and evenness were averaged across 20 rarefaction repeats, and samples with fewer sequences than that depth were excluded. Wilcoxon rank sum tests with FDR correction were used to compare relative abundances of V, D and J genes between the groups. Blinded duplicates gave an intraclass correlation of about 96% for TCR richness and an average of about 76% across around 70 gene segments. TCRdb obtained this table from immuneACCESS and retained in-frame rearrangements with V and J assigned. These tables miss some clones; where compared with another copy, unresolved V genes account for less than half of the shortfall, and the remainder is unexplained. Clone size and V and J calls were adopted from that table, with D and trimming inferred from the DNA. The sample table gives roughly 48,000 clones. Around 1.5% of the sample is in the top ten clones.

Turning to this clone: The clone's antigen remains unknown. The CDR3 end is not reached by the read, which stops 3 residues before it; the germline J gene fills it in.

In the germline V gene (reference sequence), CDR1 corresponds to SEHNR and CDR2 to FQNEAQ. The CDR3 runs 12 residues from the cysteine to the phenylalanine. The CDR3 was read in part: 27 bases, with the frame set at base 1. The rearrangement joined TRBV7-9 to TRBJ1-2, with TRBD1 matching 8 junction bases. The source of this sequence is a woman aged 18 to 75 with a cervical HPV16 infection that either progressed to CIN3+ or cleared (not recorded which). The sequenced sample was blood buffy coat. CDR3 sequence: CASTPGGLGYTF. CDR3 DNA, as far as it was read: TGTGCCAGCACCCCAGGGGGCTTAGGC.